This TCR beta chain was captured in a study of blood T cell repertoires in COVID-19. Study in general: The origin of the acute and convalescent COVID-19 samples was the United States, Italy and Spain.

The protocol was immunoSEQ multiplex PCR, while the TCRdb copy is restricted to in-frame clones and leaves out a portion. The data hold 25,000 to 35,000 clones, with 85% to 95% observed a single time. Germline V gene sequence: CDR1 LGHDT, CDR2 YNNKEL (reference sequence). The V end lost 1 base, the J end lost 7 bases, and 8 bases lay between the germline ends. This CDR3 has 14 amino acids. Input material: peripheral blood. V and J are TRBV3-1 (or the pseudogene TRBV3-2) and TRBJ1-6; perhaps TRBD1 as D (6 bases). The receptor was derived from a human donor in a cohort sampled during active COVID-19. For the CDR3, the DNA is TGTGCCAGCAGCCAAGTACAGGGCAATTCACCCCTCCACTTT. This translates into CASSQVQGNSPLHF.